Each of the 20 T cell receptor beta chains below was sequenced from the same sample in a study of CD8 T cells in ankylosing spondylitis. Via MiXCR, TCRdb re-called the 5' RACE reads, giving one row per CDR3 protein. The sample records under 85,000 distinct CDR3 sequences, approximately 5.3% being singletons. Material: blood, either unsorted or a sorted T cell fraction (not recorded which). The receptor source for this set is a male donor with ankylosing spondylitis or in good health (not recorded which).

At least ten counts were recorded for this clonotype. CDR3 protein: CASSQGTGVEQYF. The CDR3 DNA is TGCGCCAGCAGCCAAGGGACAGGGGTAGAGCAGTACTTC. The J gene is TRBJ2-7, the V gene TRBV4-1; 9 positions agree with TRBD1. CDR1 is MGHRA and CDR2 is YSYEKL in the germline V gene. V lost 1 base to trimming and J lost 7 bases; unmatched junction nucleotides: 2. The CDR3 loop spans 13 amino acids.

This sequence joins TRBV28 and TRBJ1-1; D is uncertain. The CDR3 loop spans 14 amino acids. Germline lookup yields CDR1 MDHEN and CDR2 SYDVKM. V lost 5 bases, J lost 4 bases, and 14 bases lay in between. In DNA, the CDR3 is TGTGCCAGCAGTAACCGCGCATCGCGCACTGAAGCTTTCTTT. It yields the protein CASSNRASRTEAFF.

This clonotype was picked up many times. The V and J genes are TRBV5-1 and TRBJ2-3; D is uncertain. The CDR3 spans 12 residues. Germline-derived CDR1 and CDR2 are SGHRS and YFSETQ. The V end was cut by 4 bases, the J end by 1 base, with 4 bases between. This CDR3 reads CASSRGTDTQYF. DNA for the CDR3: TGCGCCAGCAGCCGGGGCACAGATACGCAGTATTTT.

There are many counts of this clonotype. The V call is TRBV3-1, the J call TRBJ1-6, with 11 nucleotides matching TRBD1. The CDR3 totals 15 residues. Germline CDR1 LGHDT, CDR2 YNNKEL (reference sequence). The V and J ends lost 2 bases and 9 bases, in that order; junction bases with no gene match: 3. CDR3 residues: CASSQRTGGGSPLHF. The CDR3 region has the DNA TGTGCCAGCAGCCAAAGGACAGGGGGCGGTTCACCCCTCCACTTT.

Many counts were recorded for this clonotype. The V call is TRBV4-2, the J call TRBJ2-3, with TRBD2 matching 11 bases. This CDR3 has 17 amino acids. V was pared by 0 bases and J by 4 bases, with 6 bases of the junction left unmatched. Germline V lookup: CDR1 LGHNA, CDR2 YNFKEQ. The CDR3 region has the DNA TGTGCCAGCAGCCAAGAGGGGCTAGCGGGGGGCCCAGATACGCAGTATTTT. Its translation: CASSQEGLAGGPDTQYF.

This clonotype was detected many times. This sequence joins TRBV11-1 and TRBJ2-1; TRBD1 or TRBD2 may be the D gene (5 bases each). This CDR3 has 15 residues. CDR1 is SGHAT, CDR2 FQDESV, per germline (reference sequence). Trimming pared 6 bases from V and 5 bases from J, leaving 17 bases between. In DNA, the CDR3 is TGTGCCAGCAGGTCATCCGGGGACGCGAACAATGAGCAGTTCTTC. Its translation: CASRSSGDANNEQFF.

This clonotype was counted ten times or more. The chain links TRBV6-1 to TRBJ2-2; D is undetermined. The CDR3 sequence is 13 residues long. CDR1 and CDR2 from the germline V gene are MNHNS and SASEGT. V gave up 5 bases and J gave up 0 bases, with 4 bases separating them. The CDR3 here is CASSRTNTGELFF. The DNA for the CDR3 is TGTGCCAGCAGTCGAACGAACACCGGGGAGCTGTTTTTT.

This clonotype was observed at least ten times. This chain joins TRBV14 and TRBJ2-7; the D gene is possibly TRBD1 (5 bases). V lost 0 bases to trimming and J lost 0 bases, with 15 bases between them. CDR3 length: 17 residues. The germline V gene encodes CDR1 SGHDN and CDR2 FVKESK. The CDR3: CASSQEALWGLSYEQYF. In DNA form, the CDR3 reads TGTGCCAGCAGCCAAGAAGCTCTGTGGGGCCTCTCCTACGAGCAGTACTTC.

This clonotype showed up many times. The genes are TRBV30 and TRBJ1-2, with TRBD1 identical over 9 bases. The junction had 5 bases not matched to a gene; V was cut back by 3 bases and J by 0 bases. The CDR3 loop spans 15 amino acids. Per the germline V gene, CDR1 is GTSNPN and CDR2 is SVGIG (reference sequence). The CDR3 loop reads CAWRQTGGSNYGYTF. For the CDR3, the DNA is TGTGCCTGGAGGCAGACAGGGGGTTCTAACTATGGCTACACCTTC.

This clonotype was observed at least ten times. This chain joins TRBV20-1 and TRBJ2-7, with D maybe TRBD1 (5 bases). The CDR3 is made up of 15 amino acids. Germline V lookup: CDR1 DFQATT, CDR2 SNEGSKA (reference sequence). Trimming pared 0 bases from V and 2 bases from J, leaving 14 bases between. The CDR3 reads CSARDRSTATYEQYF. The CDR3 region has the DNA TGCAGTGCTAGAGATCGGTCGACAGCTACCTACGAGCAGTACTTC.

This clonotype was counted ten times or more. V gene TRBV5-5 combines with J gene TRBJ1-2; D is ambiguous. From germline, CDR1 is SGHKS and CDR2 YYEKEE (reference sequence). CDR3 size: 15 residues. Between the trimmed V and J ends, which lost 0 bases and 8 bases, there was a span of 17 bases. Written as DNA, the CDR3 is TGTGCCAGCAGCTTGGCCGATGTCGTGAGCGGAGGCTACACCTTC. Its translation: CASSLADVVSGGYTF.

This clonotype was seen at least ten times. This chain links TRBV3-1 with TRBJ2-1, with D hard to call. This CDR3 spans 17 amino acids. The germline V and J ends were trimmed by 0 bases and 0 bases, with 12 bases remaining between them. The germline gives CDR1 LGHDT, CDR2 YNNKEL (reference sequence). The CDR3 sequence: CASSQEPPGSSYNEQFF. In nucleotides, the CDR3 is TGTGCCAGCAGCCAAGAGCCCCCCGGGTCCTCCTACAATGAGCAGTTCTTC.

Ten or more counts support this clonotype. The chain employs TRBV5-1 and TRBJ1-4; 9 positions match TRBD1. The ends lost 3 bases at V and 3 bases at J; junction bases unmatched: 6. Germline V lookup: CDR1 SGHRS, CDR2 YFSETQ. The CDR3 has 16 amino acids. This CDR3 is CASSWGQGGSNEKLFF. CDR3 sequence (DNA): TGCGCCAGCAGCTGGGGACAGGGAGGATCTAATGAAAAACTGTTTTTT.

At least ten counts were recorded for this clonotype. V gene TRBV7-2 combines with J gene TRBJ1-1, with no clear D. The length of the CDR3 is 14 residues. Trimming took off 1 base at V and 4 bases at J, with 10 bases between the two ends. Germline V gives CDR1 SGHTA, CDR2 FQGNSA. The DNA of the CDR3 is TGTGCCAGCAGCTTAGGCCCCAGCGGCACTGAAGCTTTCTTT. It encodes CASSLGPSGTEAFF.

This clonotype was seen at least ten times. The chain combines TRBV5-6 with TRBJ1-2; D call uncertain. Germline lookup yields CDR1 SGHDT and CDR2 YYEEEE. V was trimmed by 1 base and J by 4 bases, leaving 5 bases between them. There are 12 residues in the CDR3. CDR3 loop: CASSLYSYGYTF. CDR3 in DNA: TGTGCCAGCAGCTTGTACAGCTATGGCTACACCTTC.

The V call is TRBV7-2, the J call TRBJ2-1; possibly TRBD1 for D (5 bases). CDR1 is SGHTA, CDR2 FQGNSA, per germline. Trimming took off 0 bases at V and 4 bases at J, with 7 bases between the two ends. This CDR3 contains 14 residues. CDR3 protein: CASSLADSYNEQFF. CDR3 sequence (DNA): TGTGCCAGCAGCTTAGCCGACAGTTACAATGAGCAGTTCTTC.

This clonotype has a count of ten or more. The germline gene is not matched at one end of the junction; a read error may be the cause. This chain connects TRBV14 to TRBJ1-1; D may be TRBD1 (6 bases). The CDR3 runs 14 residues. Germline V gene sequence: CDR1 SGHDN, CDR2 FVKESK. The CDR3 nucleotides are TGTGCCAGTAGCCAGCCCGGACAGCCCACTGAAGCTTTCTTT. Amino acid sequence: CASSQPGQPTEAFF.

Many counts were recorded for this clonotype. This chain uses TRBV9 with TRBJ2-3; D may be TRBD1 (6 bases). Trimming took 4 bases from V and 2 from J, leaving 11 bases between them. CDR1 is SGDLS, CDR2 YYNGEE, per germline. This CDR3 spans 14 amino acids. The CDR3: CASSQRDNTDTQYF. The DNA of the CDR3 is TGTGCCAGCAGCCAGAGGGACAACACAGATACGCAGTATTTT.

This clonotype was seen repeatedly, ten times or more. The V and J genes are TRBV6-5 and TRBJ1-1, with D unresolved. Germline CDR1 is MNHEY and CDR2 is SVGAGI. There are 13 residues in the CDR3. Trimming left V 2 bases short and J 1 base short, with 5 bases between. As DNA, the CDR3 is TGTGCCAGCAGTTACGAACCGAACACTGAAGCTTTCTTT. This sequence encodes CASSYEPNTEAFF.

There are many counts of this clonotype. This chain connects TRBV12-3 or TRBV12-4 to TRBJ2-2, with 10 bases aligning to TRBD1. Trimming cost V 7 bases and J 3 bases; bases outside gene matches: 2. The CDR3 is made up of 14 amino acids. The CDR3 loop is CASKGTGDTGELFF. Here the CDR3 DNA reads TGTGCCAGCAAGGGGACAGGGGACACCGGGGAGCTGTTTTTT.